What follows describes a single T cell receptor beta chain. This may come from a read error, since a much larger clone is one base off. Amplified TCR beta CDR3 regions came from RNA transcripts. HTBI primers were used for first-round RT-PCR of the TCR CDR3. Each CDR3 protein gets one entry after TCRdb re-called the multiplex PCR reads with MiXCR. The sample has fewer than 850,000 distinct CDR3 sequences; 15% to 20% are singletons. This record belongs to a study of T cells in Graves' hyperthyroidism and ophthalmopathy. Sequences were obtained from blood. The clonotype comes from a man between 50 and 59 years old with Graves' hyperthyroidism.

Here the CDR3 DNA reads TGTGCCAGCAGCTTTGGCGACAGGGAATACAATGAGCAGTTCTTC. It codes for CASSFGDREYNEQFF. J is TRBJ2-1 and V is TRBV13, with 7 bases that match TRBD1. Germline CDR1 PRHDT, CDR2 FYEKMQ (reference sequence). Trimming at V came to 3 bases and at J to 4 bases, leaving 6 bases not matched to a gene. This CDR3 is built from 15 residues.